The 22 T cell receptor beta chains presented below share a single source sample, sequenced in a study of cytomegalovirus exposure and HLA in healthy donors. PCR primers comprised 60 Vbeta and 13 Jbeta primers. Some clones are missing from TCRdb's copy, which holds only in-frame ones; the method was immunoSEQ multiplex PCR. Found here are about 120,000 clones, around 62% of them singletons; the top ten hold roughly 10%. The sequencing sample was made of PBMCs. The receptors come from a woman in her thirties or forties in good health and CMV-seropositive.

CDR3: CASSVDSLSNQPQHF. Here the CDR3 DNA reads TGTGCCAGCAGTGTGGACAGCCTTAGCAATCAGCCCCAGCATTTT. This chain links TRBV6-4 with TRBJ1-5; tentatively, D is TRBD1 (6 bases). V lost 4 bases and J 0 bases, leaving 10 bases between the germline ends. This CDR3 has 15 residues. Germline V lookup: CDR1 MRHNA, CDR2 SNTAGT.

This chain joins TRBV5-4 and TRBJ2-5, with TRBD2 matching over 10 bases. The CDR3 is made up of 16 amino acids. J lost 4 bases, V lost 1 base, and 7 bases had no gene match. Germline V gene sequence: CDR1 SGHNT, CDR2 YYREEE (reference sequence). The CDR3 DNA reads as TGTGCCAGCAGCTTGTATCTAGCGGGAGAGGTAGAGACCCAGTACTTC. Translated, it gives CASSLYLAGEVETQYF. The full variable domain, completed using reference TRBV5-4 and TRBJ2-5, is ETGVTQSPTHLIKTRGQQVTLRCSSQSGHNTVSWYQQALGQGPQFIFQYYREEENGRGNFPPRFSGLQFPNYSSELNVNALELDDSALYLCASSLYLAGEVETQYFGPGTRLLVL.

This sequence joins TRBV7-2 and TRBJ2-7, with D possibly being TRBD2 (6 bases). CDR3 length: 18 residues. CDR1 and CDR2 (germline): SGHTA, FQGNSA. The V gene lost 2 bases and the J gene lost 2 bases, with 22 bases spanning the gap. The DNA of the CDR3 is TGTGCCAGCAGCTTAAATTTGATATCGCGGTGGGGGGCCTACGAGCAGTACTTC. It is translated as CASSLNLISRWGAYEQYF.

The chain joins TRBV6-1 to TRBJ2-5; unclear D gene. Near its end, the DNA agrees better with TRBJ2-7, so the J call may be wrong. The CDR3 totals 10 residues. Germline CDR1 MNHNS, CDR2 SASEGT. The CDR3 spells CASSEYEQYF. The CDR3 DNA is TGTGCCAGCAGTGAATACGAGCAGTACTTC.

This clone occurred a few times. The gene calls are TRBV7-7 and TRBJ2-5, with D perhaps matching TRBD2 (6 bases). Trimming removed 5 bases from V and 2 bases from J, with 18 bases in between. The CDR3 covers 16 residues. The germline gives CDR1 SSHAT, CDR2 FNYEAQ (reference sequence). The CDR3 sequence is CASSPTSFAGQETQYF. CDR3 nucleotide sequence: TGTGCCAGCAGCCCCACCTCCTTCGCGGGGCAAGAGACCCAGTACTTC.

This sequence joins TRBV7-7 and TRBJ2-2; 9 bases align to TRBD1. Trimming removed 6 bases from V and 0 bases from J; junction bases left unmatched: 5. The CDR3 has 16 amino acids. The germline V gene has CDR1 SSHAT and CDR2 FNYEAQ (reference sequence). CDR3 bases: TGTGCCAGCAGTTCACAGGGGGCCGCGAACACCGGGGAGCTGTTTTTT. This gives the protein CASSSQGAANTGELFF.

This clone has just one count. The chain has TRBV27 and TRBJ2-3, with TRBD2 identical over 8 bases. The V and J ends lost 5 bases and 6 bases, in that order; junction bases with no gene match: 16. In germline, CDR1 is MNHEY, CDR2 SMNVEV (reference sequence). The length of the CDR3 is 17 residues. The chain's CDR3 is CASSSRIREGLSDTQYF. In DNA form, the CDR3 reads TGTGCCAGCAGTAGTCGTATACGGGAGGGCCTTTCGGATACGCAGTATTTT.

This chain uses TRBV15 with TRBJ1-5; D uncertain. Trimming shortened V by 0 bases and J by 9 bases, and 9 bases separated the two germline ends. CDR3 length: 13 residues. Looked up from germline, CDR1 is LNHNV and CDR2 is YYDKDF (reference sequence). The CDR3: CATSRDRAGPQHF. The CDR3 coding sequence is TGTGCCACCAGCAGAGATCGCGCAGGGCCCCAGCATTTT.

CDR3 DNA: TGTGCCCTCGACAGGGGGGAAACCTACGAGCAGTACTTC. Encoded protein: CALDRGETYEQYF. The rearrangement links TRBV30 to TRBJ2-5, with 9 positions matching TRBD1. The DNA end is more similar to TRBJ2-7, so the J call may be wrong. The CDR3 is 13 residues long. Germline V gives CDR1 GTSNPN, CDR2 SVGIG (reference sequence).

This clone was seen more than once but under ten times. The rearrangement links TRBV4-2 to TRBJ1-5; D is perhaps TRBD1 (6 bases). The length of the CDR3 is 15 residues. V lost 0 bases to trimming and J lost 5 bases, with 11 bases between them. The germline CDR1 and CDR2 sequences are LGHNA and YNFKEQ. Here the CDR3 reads CASSQEPQGDQPQHF. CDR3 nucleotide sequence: TGTGCCAGCAGCCAAGAGCCACAGGGCGATCAGCCCCAGCATTTT.

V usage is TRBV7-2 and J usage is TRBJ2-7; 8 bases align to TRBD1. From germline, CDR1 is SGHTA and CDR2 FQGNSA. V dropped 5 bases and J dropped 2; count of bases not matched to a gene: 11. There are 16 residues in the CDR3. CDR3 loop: CASSPVFGQGAYEQYF. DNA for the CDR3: TGTGCCAGCAGCCCTGTTTTTGGACAGGGAGCCTACGAGCAGTACTTC. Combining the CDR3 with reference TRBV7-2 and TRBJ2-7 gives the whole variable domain GAGVSQSPSNKVTEKGKDVELRCDPISGHTALYWYRQSLGQGLEFLIYFQGNSAPDKSGLPSDRFSAERTGGSVSTLTIQRTQQEDSAVYLCASSPVFGQGAYEQYFGPGTRLTVT.

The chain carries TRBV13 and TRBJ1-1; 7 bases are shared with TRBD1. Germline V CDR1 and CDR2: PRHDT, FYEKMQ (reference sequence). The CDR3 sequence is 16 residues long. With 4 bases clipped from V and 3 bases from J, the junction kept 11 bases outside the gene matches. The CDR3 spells CASSSKTGIGDTEAFF. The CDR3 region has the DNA TGTGCCAGCAGCTCAAAGACAGGGATAGGAGACACTGAAGCTTTCTTT.

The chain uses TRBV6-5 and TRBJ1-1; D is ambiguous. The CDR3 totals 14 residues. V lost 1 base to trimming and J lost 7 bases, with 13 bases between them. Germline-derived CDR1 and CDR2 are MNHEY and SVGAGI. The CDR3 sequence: CASSYFGYQSEAFF. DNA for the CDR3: TGTGCCAGCAGTTACTTCGGGTATCAAAGTGAAGCTTTCTTT.

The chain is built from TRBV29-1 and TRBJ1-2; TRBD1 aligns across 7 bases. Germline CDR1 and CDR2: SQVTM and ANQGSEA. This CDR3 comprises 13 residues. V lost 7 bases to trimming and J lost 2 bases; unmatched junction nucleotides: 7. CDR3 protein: CSAYPGGNYGYTF. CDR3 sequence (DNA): TGCAGCGCTTACCCAGGGGGAAACTATGGCTACACCTTC.

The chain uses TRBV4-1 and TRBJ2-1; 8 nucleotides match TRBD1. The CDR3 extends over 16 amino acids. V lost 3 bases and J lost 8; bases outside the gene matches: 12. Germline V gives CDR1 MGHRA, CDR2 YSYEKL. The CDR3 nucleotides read TGCGCCAGCAGCCAGCTTTTCGCAGGGGGCATGGATGAGCAGTTCTTC. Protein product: CASSQLFAGGMDEQFF.

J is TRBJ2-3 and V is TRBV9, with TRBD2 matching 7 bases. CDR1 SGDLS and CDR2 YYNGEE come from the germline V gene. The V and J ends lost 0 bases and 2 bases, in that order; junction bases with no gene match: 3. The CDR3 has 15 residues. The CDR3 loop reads CASSVDGRPTDTQYF. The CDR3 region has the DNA TGTGCCAGCAGCGTAGACGGGAGGCCCACAGATACGCAGTATTTT.

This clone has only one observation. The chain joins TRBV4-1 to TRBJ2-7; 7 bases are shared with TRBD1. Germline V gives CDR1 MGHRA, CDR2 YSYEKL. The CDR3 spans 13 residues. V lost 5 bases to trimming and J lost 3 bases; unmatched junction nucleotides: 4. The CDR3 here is CASSRDRNYEQYF. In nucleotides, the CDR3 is TGCGCCAGCAGCAGGGACAGAAACTACGAGCAGTACTTC.

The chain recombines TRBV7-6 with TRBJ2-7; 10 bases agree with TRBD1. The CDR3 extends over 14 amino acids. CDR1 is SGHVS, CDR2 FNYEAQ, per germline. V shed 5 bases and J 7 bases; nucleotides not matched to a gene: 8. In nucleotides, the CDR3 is TGTGCCAGCAGCCTCGACAGGGGGCATCGGGAGCAGTACTTC. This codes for CASSLDRGHREQYF.

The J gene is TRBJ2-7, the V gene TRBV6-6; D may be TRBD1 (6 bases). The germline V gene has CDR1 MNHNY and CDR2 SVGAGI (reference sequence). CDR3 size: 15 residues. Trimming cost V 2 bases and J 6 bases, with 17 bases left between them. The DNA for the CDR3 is TGTGCCAGCAGTTACAGGGACACGGCCCTTTCCGAGCAGTACTTC. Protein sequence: CASSYRDTALSEQYF.

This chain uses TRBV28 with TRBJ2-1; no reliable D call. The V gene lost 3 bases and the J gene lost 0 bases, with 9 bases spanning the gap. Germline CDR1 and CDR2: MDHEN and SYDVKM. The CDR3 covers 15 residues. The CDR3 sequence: CASSFPEVSYNEQFF. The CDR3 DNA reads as TGTGCCAGCAGTTTCCCCGAGGTCTCCTACAATGAGCAGTTCTTC.

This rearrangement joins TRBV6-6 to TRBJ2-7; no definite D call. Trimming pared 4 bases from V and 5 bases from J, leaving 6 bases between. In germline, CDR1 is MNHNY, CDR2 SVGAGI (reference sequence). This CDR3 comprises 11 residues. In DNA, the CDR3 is TGTGCCAGCAGTTCAGTGGACGAGCAGTACTTC. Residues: CASSSVDEQYF.

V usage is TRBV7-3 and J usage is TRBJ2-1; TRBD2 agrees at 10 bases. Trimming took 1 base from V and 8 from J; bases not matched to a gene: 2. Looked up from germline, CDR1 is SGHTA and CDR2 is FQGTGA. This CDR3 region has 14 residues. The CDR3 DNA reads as TGTGCCAGCAGCTTAAGTACTAGCGGGGATGAGCAGTTCTTC. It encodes CASSLSTSGDEQFF.